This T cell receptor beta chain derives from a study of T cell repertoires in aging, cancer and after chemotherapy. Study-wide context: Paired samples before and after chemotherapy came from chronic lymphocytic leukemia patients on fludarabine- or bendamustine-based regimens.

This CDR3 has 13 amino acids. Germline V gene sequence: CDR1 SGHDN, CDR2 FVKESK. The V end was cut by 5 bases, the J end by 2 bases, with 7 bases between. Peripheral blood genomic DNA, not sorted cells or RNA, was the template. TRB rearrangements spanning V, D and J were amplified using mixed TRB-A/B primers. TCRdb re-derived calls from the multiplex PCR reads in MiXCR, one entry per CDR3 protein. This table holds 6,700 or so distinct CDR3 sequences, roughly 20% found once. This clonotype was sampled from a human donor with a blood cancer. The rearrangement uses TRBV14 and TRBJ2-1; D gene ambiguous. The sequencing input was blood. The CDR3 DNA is TGTGCCAGCAGCAACGCCCCCTACAATGAGCAGTTCTTC. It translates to CASSNAPYNEQFF. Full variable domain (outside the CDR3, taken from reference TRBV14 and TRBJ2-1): EAGVTQFPSHSVIEKGQTVTLRCDPISGHDNLYWYRRVMGKEIKFLLHFVKESKQDESGMPNNRFLAERTGGTYSTLKVQPAELEDSGVYFCASSNAPYNEQFFGPGTRLTVL.